What follows is one TCR beta chain and its context. The sample is drawn from a study of blood T cell repertoires in COVID-19. Study as a whole: Collection of acute and convalescent COVID-19 samples took place in the United States, Italy and Spain. T cells, B-cell-depleted T cells, or PBMCs provided the cDNA or gDNA that served as material.

The germline gives CDR1 MNHEY, CDR2 SVGAGI. The CDR3 has 15 amino acids. V was clipped by 11 bases and J by 7 bases, with 21 bases between them. Assay: immunoSEQ multiplex PCR; the TCRdb copy retains only in-frame clones and omits some. The sample lists about 120,000 clones; roughly 76% were seen once. Material: peripheral blood. The TCR was taken from an older woman with acute or convalescent COVID-19. The chain uses TRBV6-5 and TRBJ1-6, with D possibly matching TRBD1 (6 bases). The CDR3: CAVLRAGQQNSPLHF. The CDR3 nucleotides are TGTGCCGTCTTAAGGGCTGGACAGCAAAATTCACCCCTCCACTTT.